A single sample is the source of the 22 T cell receptor gamma chains below, sequenced in a study of Vδ1+ human thymocytes. Study findings and constraints: In the thymus, TRG and TRD repertoires looked highly polyclonal with Gaussian CDR3 lengths.

Sequences come from RNA converted to cDNA by reverse transcription. CDR3 amplicons came from multiplex PCR with pooled V-gene forward and constant-region reverse primers. TCRdb reanalysed the multiplex PCR reads with CATT. Of tens of thousands of gamma-chain clones listed, roughly 13% are singletons. What these receptors recognize is not known. What was sequenced was Vdelta1+ gamma-delta thymocytes from the thymus. Regarding subset: FACS-sorted CD3+ TCRalphabeta- TCRVdelta1+ TCRVdelta2- thymocytes. The receptor source for this set is a child under three years old who had congenital heart surgery.

On this clone itself: With a much larger clone just one base away, this may be a read error. This chain joins TRGV5 and TRGJ1 or TRGJ2. Germline CDR1 is VINAFY and CDR2 is YDVSNSKD. After removal of 1 base from V and 5 bases from J, the junction contained 2 bases not matched to a gene. CDR3 length: 12 amino acids. The CDR3 nucleotides read TGTGCCACCTGGGACAGTAATTATAAGAAACTCTTT. It specifies CATWDSNYKKLF.

The V and J genes are TRGV5 and TRGJ1 or TRGJ2. The CDR3 is made up of 17 amino acids. V trimming: 0 bases; J trimming: 7 bases; junction bases outside the gene matches: 18. Germline V gene sequence: CDR1 VINAFY, CDR2 YDVSNSKD. The CDR3 loop reads CATWDRPTPVYCYKKLF. CDR3 sequence (DNA): TGTGCCACCTGGGACAGGCCAACCCCGGTATATTGCTATAAGAAACTCTTT.

This clone turned up a few times. This chain joins TRGV3 and TRGJ1 or TRGJ2. Losses at the gene ends were 3 bases for V and 6 bases for J; bases not matched to a gene: 5. The V gene's germline CDR1 is VTNTFY and CDR2 YDVSTARD (reference sequence). This CDR3 region has 12 residues. CDR3 sequence reads: CATWDCGYKKLF. The CDR3 nucleotides are TGTGCCACCTGGGACTGTGGTTATAAGAAACTCTTT.

This clone appeared a few times. The chain employs TRGV4 and TRGJ1 or TRGJ2. This CDR3 has 13 amino acids. CDR1 and CDR2 from the germline V gene are EGSTGY and YDSYTSSV. V was pared by 6 bases and J by 5 bases, with 10 bases of the junction left unmatched. For the CDR3, the DNA is TGTGCCACCTGGAATGAATTGAATTATAAGAAACTCTTT. It codes for CATWNELNYKKLF.

This clone has only a few counts. Other DNA sequences in this sample translate to the same CDR3. The chain couples TRGV9 to TRGJ1 or TRGJ2. This CDR3 comprises 11 residues. Germline CDR1 reads GITISATS; CDR2 reads ISYDGTV (reference sequence). With V trimmed by 2 bases and J by 9 bases, 4 bases remained unmatched. CDR3 residues: CALWEASKKLF. The CDR3 region has the DNA TGTGCCTTGTGGGAGGCCTCTAAGAAACTCTTT.

On this clone itself: Compared with germline, one end of the junction differs, possibly owing to a read error. This sample includes further DNA sequences coding for the same CDR3. This chain connects TRGV8 to TRGJP2. This CDR3 contains 19 residues. Germline V gene lookup returns CDR1 VENAVY and CDR2 YDSYNSRV. As DNA, the CDR3 is TGTGCAACCTGGGATATTCCGCTCGGCAAGTATAGTAGTGATTGGATCAAGACGTTT. Its translation: CATWDIPLGKYSSDWIKTF.

With regard to this clone: Additional DNA sequences in this sample encode the identical CDR3. The genes are TRGV8 and TRGJP1. This CDR3 is 15 amino acids long. Germline V gives CDR1 VENAVY, CDR2 YDSYNSRV. After removal of 0 bases from V and 2 bases from J, the junction contained 3 bases not matched to a gene. The DNA of the CDR3 is TGTGCCACCTGGGATAGGCGAACCACTGGTTGGTTCAAGATATTT. Protein sequence: CATWDRRTTGWFKIF.

This clone was seen a few times. This chain links TRGV5 with TRGJ1 or TRGJ2. Germline-derived CDR1 and CDR2 are VINAFY and YDVSNSKD. The CDR3 length is 13 residues. Germline trimming cut 0 bases from V and 7 bases from J; bases unmatched to any gene: 6. The CDR3 nucleotides are TGTGCCACCTGGGACAGGCATCGGTATAAGAAACTCTTT. Translating it yields CATWDRHRYKKLF.

This clone came up a few times. This sample also contains other DNA sequences that code for the same CDR3. This chain uses TRGV8 with TRGJ1 or TRGJ2. V shed 1 base, J shed 5 bases, and the junction held 5 bases outside the gene matches. Germline V gene lookup returns CDR1 VENAVY and CDR2 YDSYNSRV. The CDR3 sequence is 13 residues long. The CDR3 sequence: CATWDSRDYKKLF. The CDR3 DNA is TGTGCCACCTGGGATAGTAGGGATTATAAGAAACTCTTT.

There are a few counts of this clone. V is TRGV4 and J is TRGJ1 or TRGJ2. V was clipped by 1 base and J by 7 bases; unmatched bases: 4. Germline values: CDR1 EGSTGY, CDR2 YDSYTSSV. The CDR3 has 12 residues. CDR3 coding DNA: TGTGCCACCTGGGATGGTATGTATAAGAAACTCTTT. Translating gives CATWDGMYKKLF.

This clone showed up just a few times. The chain links TRGV4 to TRGJ1 or TRGJ2. After removal of 5 bases from V and 4 bases from J, the junction contained 5 bases not matched to a gene. Germline loops: CDR1 EGSTGY, CDR2 YDSYTSSV. The CDR3 has 12 residues. The CDR3 sequence is CATWGYYYKKLF. The CDR3 nucleotides read TGTGCCACCTGGGGCTACTATTATAAGAAACTCTTT.

Remarks on this clone: A read error may account for a junction end that differs from germline. V is TRGV3 and J is TRGJ1 or TRGJ2. The CDR3 consists of 13 residues. CDR1 is VTNTFY and CDR2 is YDVSTARD in the germline V gene (reference sequence). The CDR3 here is CATWDRRNHKKLF. The CDR3 DNA reads as TGTGCCACCTGGGACAGACGGAACCATAAGAAACTCTTC.

In its sample, this clone was seen a few times. V and J are TRGV8 and TRGJ1 or TRGJ2. This CDR3 comprises 14 residues. Trimming took 2 bases from V and 6 from J; bases not matched to a gene: 10. Looked up from germline, CDR1 is VENAVY and CDR2 is YDSYNSRV. Here the CDR3 reads CATWDINHGYKKLF. In nucleotides, the CDR3 is TGTGCCACCTGGGATATCAATCATGGTTATAAGAAACTCTTT.

The chain is built from TRGV2 and TRGJ1 or TRGJ2. The germline gives CDR1 EGSNGY, CDR2 YDSYNSKV. The CDR3 sequence is 14 residues long. Unmatched junction bases numbered 5, after V lost 0 bases and J lost 3 bases. The CDR3 is CATWDGRPYYKKLF. The CDR3 region has the DNA TGTGCCACCTGGGACGGGCGACCTTATTATAAGAAACTCTTT.

V gene TRGV9 combines with J gene TRGJP1. This CDR3 spans 14 amino acids. Germline CDR1 reads GITISATS; CDR2 reads ISYDGTV (reference sequence). With V trimmed by 3 bases and J by 2 bases, 3 bases remained unmatched. CDR3 residues: CALWEPTTGWFKIF. CDR3 bases: TGTGCCTTGTGGGAGCCAACCACTGGTTGGTTCAAGATATTT.

This chain uses TRGV8 with TRGJP1. Per the germline V gene, CDR1 is VENAVY and CDR2 is YDSYNSRV. Germline trimming cut 5 bases from V and 2 bases from J; bases unmatched to any gene: 2. The length of the CDR3 is 13 residues. CDR3 bases: TGTGCCACCTGGGCCACCACTGGTTGGTTCAAGATATTT. It encodes CATWATTGWFKIF.

This chain links TRGV3 with TRGJ1 or TRGJ2. Looked up from germline, CDR1 is VTNTFY and CDR2 is YDVSTARD (reference sequence). The length of the CDR3 is 12 residues. The trim removed 3 bases at V and 12 bases at J, leaving 11 bases unmatched. The CDR3: CATWDPEGWKLF. CDR3 DNA: TGTGCCACCTGGGACCCCGAGGGGTGGAAACTCTTT.

This chain joins TRGV4 and TRGJ1 or TRGJ2. This CDR3 has 11 residues. CDR1 and CDR2 from the germline V gene are EGSTGY and YDSYTSSV. With V trimmed by 1 base and J by 11 bases, 5 bases remained unmatched. The CDR3 bases are TGTGCCACCTGGGATGGCTGGGAGAAACTCTTT. It is translated as CATWDGWEKLF.

This clone was counted a few times. This rearrangement joins TRGV9 to TRGJP. The CDR3 is 16 amino acids. V trimming: 0 bases; J trimming: 9 bases; junction bases outside the gene matches: 5. Germline-derived CDR1 and CDR2 are GITISATS and ISYDGTV (reference sequence). CDR3 sequence (DNA): TGTGCCTTGTGGGAGGTGCAATCGTTGGGCAAAAAAATCAAGGTATTT. It translates to CALWEVQSLGKKIKVF.

V gene TRGV4 combines with J gene TRGJ1 or TRGJ2. V dropped 6 bases and J dropped 5; count of bases not matched to a gene: 19. Germline V gene data show CDR1 as EGSTGY and CDR2 as YDSYTSSV. This CDR3 spans 16 amino acids. CDR3 nucleotide sequence: TGTGCCACCTGGACCGGGCCCCCGTTTAAAAATTATAAGAAACTCTTT. Its protein product is CATWTGPPFKNYKKLF.

This clone was observed a handful of times. The rearrangement uses TRGV2 and TRGJ1 or TRGJ2. Germline assignment: CDR1 EGSNGY and CDR2 YDSYNSKV. V trimming: 0 bases; J trimming: 7 bases; junction bases outside the gene matches: 6. The CDR3 spans 13 residues. The CDR3 coding sequence is TGTGCCACCTGGGACGGGCGTAACTATAAGAAACTCTTT. Translation gives CATWDGRNYKKLF.

This clone was observed a handful of times. The chain joins TRGV9 to TRGJ1 or TRGJ2. The CDR3 spans 15 residues. The trim removed 1 base at V and 0 bases at J, leaving 6 bases unmatched. Per the germline V gene, CDR1 is GITISATS and CDR2 is ISYDGTV (reference sequence). CDR3 sequence reads: CALWEVNPNYYKKLF. Written as DNA, the CDR3 is TGTGCCTTGTGGGAGGTCAACCCGAATTATTATAAGAAACTCTTT.